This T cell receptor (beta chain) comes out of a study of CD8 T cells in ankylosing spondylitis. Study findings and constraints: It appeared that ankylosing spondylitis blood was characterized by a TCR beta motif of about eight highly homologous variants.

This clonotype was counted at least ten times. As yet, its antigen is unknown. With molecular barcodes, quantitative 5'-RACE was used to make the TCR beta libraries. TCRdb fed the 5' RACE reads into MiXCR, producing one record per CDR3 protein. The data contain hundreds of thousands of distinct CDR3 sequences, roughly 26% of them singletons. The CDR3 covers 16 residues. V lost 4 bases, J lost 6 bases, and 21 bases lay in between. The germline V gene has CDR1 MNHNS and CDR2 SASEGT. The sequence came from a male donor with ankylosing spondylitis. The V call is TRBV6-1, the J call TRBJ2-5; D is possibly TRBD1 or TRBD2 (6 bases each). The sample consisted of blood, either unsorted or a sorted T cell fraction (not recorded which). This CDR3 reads CASSGGGTATGKTQYF. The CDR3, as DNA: TGTGCCAGCAGTGGAGGGGGGACTGCGACTGGGAAGACCCAGTACTTC.